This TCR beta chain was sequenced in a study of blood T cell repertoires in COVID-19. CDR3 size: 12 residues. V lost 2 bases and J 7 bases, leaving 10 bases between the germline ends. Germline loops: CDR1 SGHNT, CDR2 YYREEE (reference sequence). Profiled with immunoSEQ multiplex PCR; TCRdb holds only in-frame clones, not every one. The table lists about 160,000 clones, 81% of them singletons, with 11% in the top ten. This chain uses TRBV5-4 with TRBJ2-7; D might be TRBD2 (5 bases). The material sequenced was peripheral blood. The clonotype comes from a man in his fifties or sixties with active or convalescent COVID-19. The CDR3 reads CASSFVGSEQYF. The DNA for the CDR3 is TGTGCCAGCAGCTTTGTAGGGAGTGAGCAGTACTTC.